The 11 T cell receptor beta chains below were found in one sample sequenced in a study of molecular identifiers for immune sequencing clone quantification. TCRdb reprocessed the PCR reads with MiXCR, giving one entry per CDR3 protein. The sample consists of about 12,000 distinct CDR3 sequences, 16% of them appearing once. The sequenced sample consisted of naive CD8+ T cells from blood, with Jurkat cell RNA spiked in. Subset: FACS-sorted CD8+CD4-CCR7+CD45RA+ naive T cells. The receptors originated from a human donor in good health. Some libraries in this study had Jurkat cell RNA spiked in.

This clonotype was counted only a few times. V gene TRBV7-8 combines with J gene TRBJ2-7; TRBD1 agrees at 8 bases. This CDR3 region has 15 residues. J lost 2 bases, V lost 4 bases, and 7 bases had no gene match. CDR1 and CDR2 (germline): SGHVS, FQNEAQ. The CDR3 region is CASSSRGTGPYEQYF. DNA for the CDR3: TGTGCCAGCAGCTCAAGAGGGACAGGACCCTACGAGCAGTACTTC.

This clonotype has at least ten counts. CDR3 bases: TGTGCCAGCAGCACCGGGACAGGACGATATAGCAATCAGCCCCAGCATTTT. Its translation is CASSTGTGRYSNQPQHF. This chain links TRBV6-5 with TRBJ1-5; 8 nucleotides align to TRBD1. The CDR3 length is 17 residues. Germline V gene lookup returns CDR1 MNHEY and CDR2 SVGAGI. V shed 6 bases, J shed 0 bases, and the junction held 10 bases outside the gene matches.

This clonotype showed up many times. The CDR3 region has the DNA TGTGCCAGCAGCCTATGGACAGGGTCTAGCACAGATACGCAGTATTTT. Amino acid sequence: CASSLWTGSSTDTQYF. The chain recombines TRBV11-3 with TRBJ2-3; the match to TRBD1 covers 8 bases. Unmatched junction bases numbered 7, after V lost 5 bases and J lost 0 bases. The germline CDR1 and CDR2 sequences are SGHNT and YENEEA. CDR3 length: 16 residues.

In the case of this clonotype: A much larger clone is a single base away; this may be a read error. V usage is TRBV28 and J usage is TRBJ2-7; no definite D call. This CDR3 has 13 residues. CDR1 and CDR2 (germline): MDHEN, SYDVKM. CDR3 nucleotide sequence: TGTGCCAGTTGTCGCAGGAGCTCCTACGTGCAGTACTTC. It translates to CASCRRSSYVQYF.

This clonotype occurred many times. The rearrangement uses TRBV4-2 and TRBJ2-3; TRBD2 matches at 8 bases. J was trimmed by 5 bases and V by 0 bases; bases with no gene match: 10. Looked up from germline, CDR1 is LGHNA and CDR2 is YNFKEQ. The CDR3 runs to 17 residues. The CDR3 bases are TGTGCCAGCAGCCAAGAGGGAGTGGGGCTAGCGGGAGATACGCAGTATTTT. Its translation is CASSQEGVGLAGDTQYF.

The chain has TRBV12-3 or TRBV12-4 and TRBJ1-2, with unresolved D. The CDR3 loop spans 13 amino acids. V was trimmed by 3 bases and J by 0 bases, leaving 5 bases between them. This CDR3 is CASSFGPNYGYTF. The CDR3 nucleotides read TGTGCCAGCAGTTTCGGACCTAACTATGGCTACACCTTC.

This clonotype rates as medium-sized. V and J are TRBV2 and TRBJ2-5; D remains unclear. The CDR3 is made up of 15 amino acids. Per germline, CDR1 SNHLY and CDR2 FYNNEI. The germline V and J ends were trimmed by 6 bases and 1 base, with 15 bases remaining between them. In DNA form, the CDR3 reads TGTGCCAGCAGGCCGCGGACGGAGACCCAAGAGACCCAGTACTTC. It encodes CASRPRTETQETQYF.

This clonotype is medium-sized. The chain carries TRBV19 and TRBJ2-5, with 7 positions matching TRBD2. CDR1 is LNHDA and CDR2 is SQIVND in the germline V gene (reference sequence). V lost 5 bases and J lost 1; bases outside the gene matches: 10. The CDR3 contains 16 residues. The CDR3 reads CASSPLEAGTQETQYF. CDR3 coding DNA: TGTGCCAGTAGTCCCCTAGAAGCGGGGACCCAAGAGACCCAGTACTTC. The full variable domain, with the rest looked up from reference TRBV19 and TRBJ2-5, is DGGITQSPKYLFRKEGQNVTLSCEQNLNHDAMYWYRQDPGQGLRLIYYSQIVNDFQKGDIAEGYSVSREKKESFPLTVTSAQKNPTAFYLCASSPLEAGTQETQYFGPGTRLLVL.

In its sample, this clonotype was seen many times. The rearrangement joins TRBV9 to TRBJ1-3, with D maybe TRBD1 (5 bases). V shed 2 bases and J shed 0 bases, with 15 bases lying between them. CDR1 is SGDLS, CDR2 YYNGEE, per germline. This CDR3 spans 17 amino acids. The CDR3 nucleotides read TGTGCCAGCAGCGTCACGGCGGGGCACTCCTCTGGAAACACCATATATTTT. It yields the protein CASSVTAGHSSGNTIYF. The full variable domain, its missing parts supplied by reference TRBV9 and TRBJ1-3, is DSGVTQTPKHLITATGQRVTLRCSPRSGDLSVYWYQQSLDQGLQFLIQYYNGEERAKGNILERFSAQQFPDLHSELNLSSLELGDSALYFCASSVTAGHSSGNTIYFGEGSWLTVV.

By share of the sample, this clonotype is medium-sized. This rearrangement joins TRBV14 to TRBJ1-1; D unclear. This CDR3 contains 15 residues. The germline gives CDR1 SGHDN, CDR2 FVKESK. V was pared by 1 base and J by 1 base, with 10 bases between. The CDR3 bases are TGTGCCAGCAGCCAAGGGCCAGCTTGGAACACTGAAGCTTTCTTT. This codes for CASSQGPAWNTEAFF. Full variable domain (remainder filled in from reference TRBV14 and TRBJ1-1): EAGVTQFPSHSVIEKGQTVTLRCDPISGHDNLYWYRRVMGKEIKFLLHFVKESKQDESGMPNNRFLAERTGGTYSTLKVQPAELEDSGVYFCASSQGPAWNTEAFFGQGTRLTVV.

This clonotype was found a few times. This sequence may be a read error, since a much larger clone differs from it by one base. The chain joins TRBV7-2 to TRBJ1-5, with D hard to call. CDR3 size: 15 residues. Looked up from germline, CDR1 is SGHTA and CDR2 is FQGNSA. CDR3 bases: TGTGCCAGCGGCTTTGGACCCGGGCGGAATCAGCCCCAGCATTTT. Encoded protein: CASGFGPGRNQPQHF.